A selection of T cell receptor beta chains follows, all from one sample in a study of T cells in Graves' hyperthyroidism and ophthalmopathy. TCRdb ran MiXCR on the multiplex PCR reads and lists one entry per CDR3 protein. The sample yields about 640,000 distinct CDR3 sequences, less than 25% seen once. Sequenced material: blood. These receptors all stem from a man aged 25-45 years with Graves' ophthalmopathy. The CDR3 runs from the conserved cysteine through the conserved F or W. A D gene is named only where the DNA matches it firmly. Size is stated for part of the rows, as once, few or many counts, or as a class when the clone is expanded.

>few|TRBJ1-2|TRBV5-1|TRBD1
TGCGCCAGCAGCTTGGAGGACAGGGATGGCTACACCTTC
CASSLEDRDGYTF
>many|TRBJ1-1|TRBV7-3|TRBD1
TGTGCCAGCAGCCCAACAGGGGCGGGCACTGAAGCTTTCTTT
CASSPTGAGTEAFF
>few|TRBJ2-4|TRBV7-2|-
TGTGCCAGCAGCCCACTAGGGCCAGGCGTCATAGCCAAAAACATTCAGTACTTC
CASSPLGPGVIAKNIQYF
>-|TRBJ1-6|TRBV11-2|TRBD1
TGTGCCAGCAGCTCGGGACAGCGTCCCGACAATTCACCCCTCCACTTT
CASSSGQRPDNSPLHF
>many|TRBJ2-1|TRBV5-1|TRBD2
TGCGCCAGCAGCTTGGGTTCGGGACTAGCGGGAAACGATGAGCAGTTCTTC
CASSLGSGLAGNDEQFF
>few|TRBJ2-7|TRBV6-1|-
TGTGCCAGCAGTCCACTGAACCTCTACGAGCAGTACTTC
CASSPLNLYEQYF
>few|TRBJ2-2|TRBV5-1|-
TGCGCCAGCAGCTTGTTTGAGGGAGAGAACACCGGGGAGCTGTTTTTT
CASSLFEGENTGELFF
>few|TRBJ2-1|TRBV29-1|TRBD2
TGCAGCGTTGTAGGGAAGCTGGGGCTAGCGGAGGGGAGCTCCTACAATGAGCAGTTCTTC
CSVVGKLGLAEGSSYNEQFF
>-|TRBJ2-1|TRBV6-1|TRBD1
TGTGCCAGCAGCCATGCTTCCGGGACAGGGGTCAATGAGCAGTTCTTC
CASSHASGTGVNEQFF
>many|TRBJ2-2|TRBV5-1|TRBD1
TGCGCCAGCAGCTGGGGACAGGGAAACACCGGGGAGCTGTTTTTT
CASSWGQGNTGELFF
>-|TRBJ1-1|TRBV30|-
TGTGCCTGGACTAGGGGAGGAAATATGAACACTGAAGCTTTCTTT
CAWTRGGNMNTEAFF
>many|TRBJ2-7|TRBV28|-
TGTGCCAGCAGTTCCCCAGACTACGAGCAGTACTTC
CASSSPDYEQYF
>-|TRBJ1-5|TRBV10-3|-
TGTGCCATCAGCGGGACAAGGGATCAGCCCCAGCATTTT
CAISGTRDQPQHF
>-|TRBJ2-3|TRBV20-1|-
TGCAGTGCTAGAGATATGCGGGGTCCAGATACGCAGTATTTT
CSARDMRGPDTQYF
>-|TRBJ2-1|TRBV9|-
TGTGCCAGCAGCTTCACCGGGGGCGGGAACAATGAGCAGTTCTTC
CASSFTGGGNNEQFF
>many|TRBJ2-1|TRBV24-1|-
TGTGCCACCAGTGGGAGTTCCTACAATGAGCAGTTCTTC
CATSGSSYNEQFF
>-|TRBJ2-3|TRBV27|-
TGTGCCAGCAGTTTATCCTCACATAGCACAGATACGCAGTATTTT
CASSLSSHSTDTQYF
>-|TRBJ1-4|TRBV25-1|-
TGTGCCAGCAGTGAGGGGGGCCGCGTTGAAAAACTGTTTTTT
CASSEGGRVEKLFF
>many|TRBJ2-1|TRBV3-1|-
TGTGCCAGCAGCCAAGAGGAGGTAGGTGAGCAGTTCTTC
CASSQEEVGEQFF
>-|TRBJ2-1|TRBV7-3|TRBD2
TGTGCCAGCAGCTTGCTAGCGGGAGTCAATGAGCAGTCCTTC
CASSLLAGVNEQSF
>many|TRBJ2-7|TRBV7-8|-
TGTGCCAGCAGCTTAGATCGTGGTGGGAGGTGGAACGAGCAGTACTTC
CASSLDRGGRWNEQYF
>few|TRBJ2-3|TRBV20-1|-
TGCAGTGCTAGAGATAGGGGACACGGGCCGACAGATACGCAGTATTTT
CSARDRGHGPTDTQYF
>-|TRBJ2-7|TRBV30|TRBD2
TGTGCCCAAGGACTAGCGGGAGGTTCTCATAGCCCCTACGAGCAGTACTTC
CAQGLAGGSHSPYEQYF
>few|TRBJ1-2|TRBV28|TRBD1
TGTGCCAGCAGCCCCCTAGACAGGGGATTCTATGGCTACACCTTC
CASSPLDRGFYGYTF
>once|TRBJ2-5|TRBV9|-
TGTGCCAGCAGCGTATTCGCCGGGGCGCGAGAGACCCAGTACTTC
CASSVFAGARETQYF
>-|TRBJ2-3|TRBV25-1|TRBD1
TGTGCCAGCCGCCCCAGCAGGGGGTTTGGAGATACGCAGTATTTT
CASRPSRGFGDTQYF
>-|TRBJ1-3|TRBV4-1|TRBD1
TGCGCCAGCAGCCAGACAGGGGTGCCTGGAAACACCATATATTTT
CASSQTGVPGNTIYF
>many|TRBJ2-7|TRBV28|TRBD1
TGTGCCAGCAGTTTATGGCCGGACAGGGTGAGGGACGAGCAGTACTTC
CASSLWPDRVRDEQYF
>few|TRBJ2-2|TRBV6-2/TRBV6-3|-
TGTGCCAGCAGTTACTCGACCCATATCCCCGGGGAGCTGTTTTTT
CASSYSTHIPGELFF
>many|TRBJ1-1|TRBV7-8|-
TGTGCCAGCAGCCTCAGGGGATTGAACACTGAAGCTTTCTTT
CASSLRGLNTEAFF
>-|TRBJ1-4|TRBV4-2|-
TGTGCCAGCAGCCGGCCCCCGGGACTAGGCAATGAAAAACTGTTTTTT
CASSRPPGLGNEKLFF
>once|TRBJ2-5|TRBV6-2/TRBV6-3|TRBD2
TGTGCCGGCAGATTTGCGGTGGCTAGCGGGCAAGAGACCCAGTACTTC
CAGRFAVASGQETQYF
>-|TRBJ2-7|TRBV6-1|TRBD1
TGTGCCAGCAGTGAATGGGACAGTGGTTCCTACGAGCAGTACTTC
CASSEWDSGSYEQYF
>few|TRBJ2-7|TRBV19|-
TGTGCCAGTCAGGGGGGAGGCTACGAGCAGTACTTC
CASQGGGYEQYF
>-|TRBJ2-2|TRBV7-9|-
TGTGCCAGCAGCTTAGATTACAGAGGCGTGACCGGGGAGCTGTTTTTT
CASSLDYRGVTGELFF
>many|TRBJ1-1|TRBV27|-
TGTGCCAGCAGTATACGGGGTAGTTTTACTGAAGCTTTCTTT
CASSIRGSFTEAFF
>few|TRBJ1-5|TRBV6-6|-
TGTGCCAGCAGTTACTCGAGGCAGACGGGAAATCAGCCCCAGCATTTT
CASSYSRQTGNQPQHF
>few|TRBJ1-1|TRBV20-1|TRBD1
TGCAGTACCTACCGGGACAGGGTATCTGAAGCTTTCTTT
CSTYRDRVSEAFF
>few|TRBJ2-7|TRBV6-6|TRBD2
TGTGCCAGCAGTTACTCGATGAGCGGGAGGGGATACGAGCAGTACTTC
CASSYSMSGRGYEQYF
>-|TRBJ2-5|TRBV6-2/TRBV6-3|-
TGTGCCAGCAGCCCCAACTGGGTTGAGGAGACCCAGTACTTC
CASSPNWVEETQYF
>few|TRBJ2-5|TRBV28|-
TGTGCCAGCAGTTTATACGGTACAGGGAGGGAGACCCAGTACTTC
CASSLYGTGRETQYF
>many|TRBJ1-2|TRBV12-3/TRBV12-4|TRBD1
TGTGCCACCCGACAGGGGGCCGGCTATGGCTACACCTTC
CATRQGAGYGYTF
>-|TRBJ1-5|TRBV3-1|-
TGTGCCAGCAGCCAAGCTGGGCATAGCAATCAGCCCCAGCATTTT
CASSQAGHSNQPQHF
>many|TRBJ1-5|TRBV27|-
TGTGCCAGCAGTATTTGGTTAGATCAGCCCCAGCATTTT
CASSIWLDQPQHF
>many|TRBJ2-3|TRBV12-3/TRBV12-4|TRBD2
TGTGCCAGCAGTTTTAGCGGGATGGATACGCAGTATTTT
CASSFSGMDTQYF